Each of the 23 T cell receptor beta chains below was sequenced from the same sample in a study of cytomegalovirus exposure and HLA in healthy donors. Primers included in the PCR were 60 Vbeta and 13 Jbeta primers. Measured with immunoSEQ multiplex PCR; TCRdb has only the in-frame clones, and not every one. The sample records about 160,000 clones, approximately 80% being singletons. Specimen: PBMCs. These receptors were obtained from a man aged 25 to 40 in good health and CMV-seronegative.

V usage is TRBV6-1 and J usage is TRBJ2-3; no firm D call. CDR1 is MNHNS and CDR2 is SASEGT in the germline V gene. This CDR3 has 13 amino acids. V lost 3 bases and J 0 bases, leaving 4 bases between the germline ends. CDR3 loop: CASSEGSTDTQYF. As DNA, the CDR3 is TGTGCCAGCAGTGAGGGCAGCACAGATACGCAGTATTTT.

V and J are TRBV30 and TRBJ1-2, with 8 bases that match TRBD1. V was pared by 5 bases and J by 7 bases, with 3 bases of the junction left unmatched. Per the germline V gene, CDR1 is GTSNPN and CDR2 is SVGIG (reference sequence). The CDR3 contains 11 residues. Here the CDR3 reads CAWGTGSGYTF. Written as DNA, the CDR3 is TGTGCCTGGGGGACAGGTAGTGGCTACACCTTC.

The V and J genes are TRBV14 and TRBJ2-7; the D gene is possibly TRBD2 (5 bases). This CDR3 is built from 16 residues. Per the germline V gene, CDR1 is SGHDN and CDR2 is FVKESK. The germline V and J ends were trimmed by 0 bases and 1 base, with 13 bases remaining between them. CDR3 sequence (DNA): TGTGCCAGCAGCCAAGATTGGCTCACGGGGTCCTACGAGCAGTACTTC. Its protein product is CASSQDWLTGSYEQYF.

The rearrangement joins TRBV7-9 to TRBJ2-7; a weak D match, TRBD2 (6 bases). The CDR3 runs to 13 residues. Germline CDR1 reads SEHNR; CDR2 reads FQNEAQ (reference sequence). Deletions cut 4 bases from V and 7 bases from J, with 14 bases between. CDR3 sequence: CASSYPLGREQYF. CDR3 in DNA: TGTGCCAGCAGCTACCCGTTAGGGAGGGAGCAGTACTTC. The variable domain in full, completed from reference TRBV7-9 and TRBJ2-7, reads DTGVSQNPRHKITKRGQNVTFRCDPISEHNRLYWYRQTLGQGPEFLTYFQNEAQLEKSRLLSDRFSAERPKGSFSTLEIQRTEQGDSAMYLCASSYPLGREQYFGPGTRLTVT.

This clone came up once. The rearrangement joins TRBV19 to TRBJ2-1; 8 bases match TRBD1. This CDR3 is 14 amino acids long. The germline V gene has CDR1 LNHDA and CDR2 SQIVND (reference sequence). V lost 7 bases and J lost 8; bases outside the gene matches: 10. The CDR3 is CASIDRGSVDEQFF. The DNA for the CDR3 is TGTGCCAGTATCGACAGGGGTTCCGTAGATGAGCAGTTCTTC. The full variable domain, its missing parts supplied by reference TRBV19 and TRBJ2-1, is DGGITQSPKYLFRKEGQNVTLSCEQNLNHDAMYWYRQDPGQGLRLIYYSQIVNDFQKGDIAEGYSVSREKKESFPLTVTSAQKNPTAFYLCASIDRGSVDEQFFGPGTRLTVL.

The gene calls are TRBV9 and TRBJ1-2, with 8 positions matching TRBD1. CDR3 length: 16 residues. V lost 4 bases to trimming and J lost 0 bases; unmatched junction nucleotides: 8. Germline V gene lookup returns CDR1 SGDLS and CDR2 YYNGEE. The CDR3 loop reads CASSRDRTKANYGYTF. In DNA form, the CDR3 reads TGTGCCAGCAGCCGGGACAGGACTAAGGCTAACTATGGCTACACCTTC.

The CDR3 DNA follows: TGTGCCAGCAGCTTACTTAGGGGTCCTGAAGGGGCCAACGTCCTGACTTTC. Translating it yields CASSLLRGPEGANVLTF. The chain employs TRBV11-2 and TRBJ2-6; TRBD1 is a possible D gene (5 bases). The CDR3 sequence is 17 residues long. V was cut by 2 bases and J by 4 bases, with 15 bases left in between. Germline CDR1 reads SGHAT; CDR2 reads FQNNGV.

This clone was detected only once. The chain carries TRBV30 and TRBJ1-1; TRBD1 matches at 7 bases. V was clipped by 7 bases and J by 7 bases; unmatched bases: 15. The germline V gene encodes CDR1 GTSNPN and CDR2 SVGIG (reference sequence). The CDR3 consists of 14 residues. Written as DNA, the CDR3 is TGTGCCTCCAATCCCCTGACAGGGTCAGGTGAAGCTTTCTTT. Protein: CASNPLTGSGEAFF.

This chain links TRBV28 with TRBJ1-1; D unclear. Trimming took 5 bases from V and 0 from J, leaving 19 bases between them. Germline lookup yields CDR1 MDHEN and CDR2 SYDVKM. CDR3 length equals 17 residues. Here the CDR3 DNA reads TGTGCCAGCAGTGAAATCCCCGGAGTCCTGATGAACACTGAAGCTTTCTTT. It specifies CASSEIPGVLMNTEAFF.

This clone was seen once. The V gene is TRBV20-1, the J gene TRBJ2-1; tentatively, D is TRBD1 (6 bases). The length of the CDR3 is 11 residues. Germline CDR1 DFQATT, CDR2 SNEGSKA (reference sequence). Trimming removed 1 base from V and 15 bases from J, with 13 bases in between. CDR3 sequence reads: CSARVAGVPFF. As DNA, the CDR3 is TGCAGTGCTAGAGTGGCAGGGGTCCCGTTCTTC.

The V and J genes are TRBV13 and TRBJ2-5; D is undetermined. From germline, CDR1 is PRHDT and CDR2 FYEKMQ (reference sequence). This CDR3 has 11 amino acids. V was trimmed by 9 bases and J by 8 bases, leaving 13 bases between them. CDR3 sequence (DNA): TGTGCCAGTTCACCCTGGAGAACCCAGTACTTC. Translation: CASSPWRTQYF.

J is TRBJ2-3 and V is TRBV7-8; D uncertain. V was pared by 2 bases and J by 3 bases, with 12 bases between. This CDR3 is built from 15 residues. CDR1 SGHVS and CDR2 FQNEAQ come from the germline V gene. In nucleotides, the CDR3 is TGTGCCAGCAGCTTAACGGGTAGGAGTACAGATACGCAGTATTTT. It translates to CASSLTGRSTDTQYF.

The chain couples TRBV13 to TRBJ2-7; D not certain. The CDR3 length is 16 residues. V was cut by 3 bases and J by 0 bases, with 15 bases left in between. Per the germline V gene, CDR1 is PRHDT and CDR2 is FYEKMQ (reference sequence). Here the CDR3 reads CASSFSMTGTSYEQYF. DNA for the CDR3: TGTGCCAGCAGCTTCTCTATGACTGGTACCTCCTACGAGCAGTACTTC.

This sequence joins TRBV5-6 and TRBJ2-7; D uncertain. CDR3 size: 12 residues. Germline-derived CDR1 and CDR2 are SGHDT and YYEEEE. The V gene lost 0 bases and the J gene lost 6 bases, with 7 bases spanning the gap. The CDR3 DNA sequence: TGTGCCAGCAGCTTGGGGCGGTTCGAGCAGTACTTC. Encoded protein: CASSLGRFEQYF.

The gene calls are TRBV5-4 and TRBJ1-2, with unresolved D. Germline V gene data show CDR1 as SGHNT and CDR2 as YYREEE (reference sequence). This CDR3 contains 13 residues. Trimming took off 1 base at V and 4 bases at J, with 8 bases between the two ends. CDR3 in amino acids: CASSLRRIYGYTF. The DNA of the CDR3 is TGTGCCAGCAGCTTGAGGCGGATCTATGGCTACACCTTC.

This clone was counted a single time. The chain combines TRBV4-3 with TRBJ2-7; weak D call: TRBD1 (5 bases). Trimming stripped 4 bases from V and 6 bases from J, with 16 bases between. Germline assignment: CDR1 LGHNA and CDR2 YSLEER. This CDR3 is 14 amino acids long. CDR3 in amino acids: CASSPTRQRSEQYF. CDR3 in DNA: TGCGCCAGCAGCCCAACTCGACAGAGGTCCGAGCAGTACTTC.

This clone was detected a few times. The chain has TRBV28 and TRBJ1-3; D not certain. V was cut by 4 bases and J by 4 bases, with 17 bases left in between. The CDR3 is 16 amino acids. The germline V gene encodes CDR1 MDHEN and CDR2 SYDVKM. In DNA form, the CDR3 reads TGTGCCAGCAGTTCCCCCGGTGCAGCCGGGGGAAACACCATATATTTT. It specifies CASSSPGAAGGNTIYF.

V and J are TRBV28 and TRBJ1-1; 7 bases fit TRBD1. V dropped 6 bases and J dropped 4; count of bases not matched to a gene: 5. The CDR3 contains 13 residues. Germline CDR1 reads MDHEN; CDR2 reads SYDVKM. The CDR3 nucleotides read TGTGCCAGCAGGACACAGGGGATCACTGAAGCTTTCTTT. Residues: CASRTQGITEAFF.

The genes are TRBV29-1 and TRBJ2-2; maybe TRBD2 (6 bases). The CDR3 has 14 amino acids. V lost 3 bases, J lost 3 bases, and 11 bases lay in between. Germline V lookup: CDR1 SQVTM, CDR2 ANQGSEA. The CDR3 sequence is CSVEGGGDTGELFF. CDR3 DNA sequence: TGCAGCGTTGAGGGAGGCGGGGACACCGGGGAGCTGTTTTTT.

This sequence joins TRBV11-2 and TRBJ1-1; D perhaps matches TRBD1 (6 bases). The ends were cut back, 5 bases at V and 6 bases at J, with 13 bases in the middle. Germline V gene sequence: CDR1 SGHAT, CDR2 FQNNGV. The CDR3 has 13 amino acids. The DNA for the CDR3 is TGTGCCAGCAGCCTCCAGGGGTTGGCTGAAGCTTTCTTT. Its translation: CASSLQGLAEAFF.

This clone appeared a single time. DNA of the CDR3: TGTGCCAGCAGTTTGGGGATTGGAGACTGGACAGGGAATGAAAAACTGTTTTTT. This sequence encodes CASSLGIGDWTGNEKLFF. The chain uses TRBV27 and TRBJ1-4; 8 bases map to TRBD1. CDR1 and CDR2 (germline): MNHEY, SMNVEV (reference sequence). J gave up 5 bases and V 3 bases, and 14 bases lay outside the gene matches. CDR3 length equals 18 residues.

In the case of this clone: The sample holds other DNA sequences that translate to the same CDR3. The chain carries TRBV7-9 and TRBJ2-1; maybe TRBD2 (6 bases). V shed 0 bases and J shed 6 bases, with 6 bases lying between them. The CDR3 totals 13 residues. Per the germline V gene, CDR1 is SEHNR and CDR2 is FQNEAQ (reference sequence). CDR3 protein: CASSLAGGNEQFF. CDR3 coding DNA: TGTGCCAGCAGCTTAGCGGGGGGCAATGAGCAGTTCTTC.

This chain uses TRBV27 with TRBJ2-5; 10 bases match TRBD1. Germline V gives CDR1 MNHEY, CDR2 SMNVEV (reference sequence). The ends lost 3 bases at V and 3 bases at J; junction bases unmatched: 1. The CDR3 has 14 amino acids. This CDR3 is CASSFGTGEETQYF. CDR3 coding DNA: TGTGCCAGCAGTTTTGGGACAGGGGAAGAGACCCAGTACTTC.